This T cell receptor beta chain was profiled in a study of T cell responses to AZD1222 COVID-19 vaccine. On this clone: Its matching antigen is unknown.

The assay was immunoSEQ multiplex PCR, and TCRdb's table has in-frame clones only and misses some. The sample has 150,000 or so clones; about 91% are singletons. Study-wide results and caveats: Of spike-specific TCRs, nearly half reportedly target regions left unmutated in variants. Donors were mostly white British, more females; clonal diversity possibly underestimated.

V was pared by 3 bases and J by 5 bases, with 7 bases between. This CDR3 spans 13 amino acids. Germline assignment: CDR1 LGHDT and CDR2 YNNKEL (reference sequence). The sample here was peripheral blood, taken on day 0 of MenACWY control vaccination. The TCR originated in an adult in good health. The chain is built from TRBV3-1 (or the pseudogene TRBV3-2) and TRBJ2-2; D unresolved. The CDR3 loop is CASSQYVTGELFF. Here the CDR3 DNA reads TGTGCCAGCAGCCAGTACGTTACCGGGGAGCTGTTTTTT.